This T cell receptor beta chain was captured by sequencing in a study of T cell clonality in common variable immunodeficiency. General observations from the study: CVID subjects showed higher TCRbeta clonality than healthy controls. What drives increased CVID clonality needs T cell subpopulation sequencing. Fewer deletions and N-nucleotide insertions were reportedly seen in common variable immunodeficiency TCR beta sequences.

Produced via immunoSEQ multiplex PCR; TCRdb's table is partial and in-frame only. The sample yields tens of thousands of clones, without any singletons. The CDR3 is 15 amino acids. V shed 4 bases and J 2 bases; nucleotides not matched to a gene: 7. This clone was counted many times. Its antigen is currently unknown. The read is 3 residues too short to cover the CDR3 end, so that end is filled in from the germline J gene. J is TRBJ2-5 and V is TRBV12-3 or TRBV12-4; TRBD2 matches 7 bases. Sequenced material: peripheral blood mononuclear cells. This TCR was recovered from a person aged 18-70 years in good health. The CDR3: CASSYPGTTQETQYF. Incomplete CDR3 DNA: TGTGCCAGCAGTTATCCCGGGACTACGCAAGAGACC.